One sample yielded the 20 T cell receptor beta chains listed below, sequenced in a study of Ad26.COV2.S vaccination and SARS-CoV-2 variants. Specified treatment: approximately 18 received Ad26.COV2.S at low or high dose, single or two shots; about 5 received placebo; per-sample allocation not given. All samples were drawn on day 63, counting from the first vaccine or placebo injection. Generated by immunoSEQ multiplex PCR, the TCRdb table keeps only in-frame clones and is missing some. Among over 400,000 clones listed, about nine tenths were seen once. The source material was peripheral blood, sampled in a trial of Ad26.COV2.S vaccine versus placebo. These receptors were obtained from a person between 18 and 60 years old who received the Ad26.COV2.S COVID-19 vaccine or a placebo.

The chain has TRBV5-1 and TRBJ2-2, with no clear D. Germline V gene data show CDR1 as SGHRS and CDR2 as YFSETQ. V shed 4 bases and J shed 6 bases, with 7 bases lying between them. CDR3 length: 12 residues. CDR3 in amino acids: CASSPQAGELFF. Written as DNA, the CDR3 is TGCGCCAGCAGCCCGCAGGCCGGGGAGCTGTTTTTT. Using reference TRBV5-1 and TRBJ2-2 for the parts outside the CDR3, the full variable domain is KAGVTQTPRYLIKTRGQQVTLSCSPISGHRSVSWYQQTPGQGLQFLFEYFSETQRNKGNFPGRFSGRQFSNSRSEMNVSTLELGDSALYLCASSPQAGELFFGEGSRLTVL.

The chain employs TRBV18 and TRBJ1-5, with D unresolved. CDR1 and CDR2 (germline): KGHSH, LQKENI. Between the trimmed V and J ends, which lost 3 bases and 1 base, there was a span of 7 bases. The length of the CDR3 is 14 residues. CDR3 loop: CASSPTRSNQPQHF. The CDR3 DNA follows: TGTGCCAGCTCACCGACAAGGAGCAATCAGCCCCAGCATTTT.

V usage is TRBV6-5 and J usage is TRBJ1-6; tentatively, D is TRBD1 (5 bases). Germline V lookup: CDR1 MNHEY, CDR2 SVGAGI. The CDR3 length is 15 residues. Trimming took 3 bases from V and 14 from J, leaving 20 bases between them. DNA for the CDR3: TGTGCCAGCAGTTATTCCTCCCGGGACCGCTTCGCCCTCCACTTT. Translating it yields CASSYSSRDRFALHF.

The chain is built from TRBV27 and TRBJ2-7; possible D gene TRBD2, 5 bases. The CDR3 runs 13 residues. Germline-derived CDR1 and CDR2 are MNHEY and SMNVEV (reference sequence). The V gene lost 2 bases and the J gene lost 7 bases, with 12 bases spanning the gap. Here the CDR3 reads CASSLQATGEQYF. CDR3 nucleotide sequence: TGTGCCAGCAGTTTACAGGCAACGGGGGAGCAGTACTTC.

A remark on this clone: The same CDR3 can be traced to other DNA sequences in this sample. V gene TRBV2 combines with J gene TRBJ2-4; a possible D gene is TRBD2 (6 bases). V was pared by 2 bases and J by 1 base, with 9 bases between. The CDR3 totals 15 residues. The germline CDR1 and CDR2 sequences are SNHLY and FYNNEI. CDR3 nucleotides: TGTGCCAGCAGTGAATTCCGGGGGGCCAAAAACATTCAGTACTTC. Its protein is CASSEFRGAKNIQYF.

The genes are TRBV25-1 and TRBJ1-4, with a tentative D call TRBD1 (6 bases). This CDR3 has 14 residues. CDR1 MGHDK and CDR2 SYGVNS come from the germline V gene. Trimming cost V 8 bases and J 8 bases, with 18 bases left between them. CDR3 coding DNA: TGTGCCAGCTCAGGGACACGCCTAGGGGAAAAACTGTTTTTT. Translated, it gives CASSGTRLGEKLFF. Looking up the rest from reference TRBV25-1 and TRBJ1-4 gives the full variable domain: EADIYQTPRYLVIGTGKKITLECSQTMGHDKMYWYQQDPGMELHLIHYSYGVNSTEKGDLSSESTVSRIRTEHFPLTLESARPSHTSQYLCASSGTRLGEKLFFGSGTQLSVL.

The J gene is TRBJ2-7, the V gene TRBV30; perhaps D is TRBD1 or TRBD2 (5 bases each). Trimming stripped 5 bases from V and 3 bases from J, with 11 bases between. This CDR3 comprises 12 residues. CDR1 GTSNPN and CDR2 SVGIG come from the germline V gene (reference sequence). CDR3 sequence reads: CAWGGRGYEQYF. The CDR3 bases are TGTGCCTGGGGGGGTAGGGGCTACGAGCAGTACTTC.

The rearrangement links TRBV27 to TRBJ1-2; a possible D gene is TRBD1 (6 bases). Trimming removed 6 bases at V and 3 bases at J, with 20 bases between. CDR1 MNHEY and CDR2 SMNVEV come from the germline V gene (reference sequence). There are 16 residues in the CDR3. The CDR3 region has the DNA TGTGCCAGCAGCCTACGGGGGGCGCATCCTGACTATGGCTACACCTTC. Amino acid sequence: CASSLRGAHPDYGYTF.

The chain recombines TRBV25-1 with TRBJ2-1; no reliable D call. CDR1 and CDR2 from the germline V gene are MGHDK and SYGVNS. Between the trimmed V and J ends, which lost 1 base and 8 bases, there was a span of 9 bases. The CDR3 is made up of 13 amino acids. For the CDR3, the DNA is TGTGCCAGCAGTGAATTCGCAATCGATGAGCAGTTCTTC. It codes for CASSEFAIDEQFF.

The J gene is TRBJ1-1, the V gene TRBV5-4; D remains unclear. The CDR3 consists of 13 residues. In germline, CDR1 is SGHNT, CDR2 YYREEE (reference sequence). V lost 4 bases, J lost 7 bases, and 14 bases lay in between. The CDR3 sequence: CASSQIGAIEAFF. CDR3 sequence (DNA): TGTGCCAGCAGCCAAATCGGAGCTATTGAAGCTTTCTTT.

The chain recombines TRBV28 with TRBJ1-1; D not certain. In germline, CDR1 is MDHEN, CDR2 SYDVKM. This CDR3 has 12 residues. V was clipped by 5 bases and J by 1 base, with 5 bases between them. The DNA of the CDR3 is TGTGCCAGCAGTCGGAGGAACACTGAAGCTTTCTTT. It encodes CASSRRNTEAFF.

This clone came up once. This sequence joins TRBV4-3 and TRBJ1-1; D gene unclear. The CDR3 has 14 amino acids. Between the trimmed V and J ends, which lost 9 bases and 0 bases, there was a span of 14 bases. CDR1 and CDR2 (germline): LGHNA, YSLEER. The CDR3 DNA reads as TGCGCCAGTGTGAAGTCCGTTATGAACACTGAAGCTTTCTTT. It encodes CASVKSVMNTEAFF.

The CDR3 bases are TGTGCCAGCAGTTACTCGGGGAGCAATGAGCAGTTCTTC. Its translation: CASSYSGSNEQFF. The J gene is TRBJ2-1, the V gene TRBV6-5, with a possible D match to TRBD2 (5 bases). The V gene lost 0 bases and the J gene lost 6 bases, with 6 bases spanning the gap. Germline V CDR1 and CDR2: MNHEY, SVGAGI. CDR3 length: 13 amino acids.

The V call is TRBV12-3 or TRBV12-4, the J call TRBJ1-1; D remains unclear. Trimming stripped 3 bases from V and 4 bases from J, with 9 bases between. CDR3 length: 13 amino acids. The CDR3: CASSFKASTEAFF. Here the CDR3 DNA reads TGTGCCAGCAGTTTCAAGGCCAGCACTGAAGCTTTCTTT.

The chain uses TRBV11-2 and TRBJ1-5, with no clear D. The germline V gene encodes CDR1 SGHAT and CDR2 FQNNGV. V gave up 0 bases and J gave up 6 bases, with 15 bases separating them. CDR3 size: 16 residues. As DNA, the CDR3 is TGTGCCAGCAGCTTAGATTCAAGGTTGAAGGGTCAGCCCCAGCATTTT. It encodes CASSLDSRLKGQPQHF.

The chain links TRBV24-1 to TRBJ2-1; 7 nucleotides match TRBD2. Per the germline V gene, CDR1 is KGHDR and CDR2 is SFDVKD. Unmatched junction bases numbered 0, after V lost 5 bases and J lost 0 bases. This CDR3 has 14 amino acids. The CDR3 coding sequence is TGTGCCACCAGTGGCGGGGGCTCCTACAATGAGCAGTTCTTC. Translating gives CATSGGGSYNEQFF.

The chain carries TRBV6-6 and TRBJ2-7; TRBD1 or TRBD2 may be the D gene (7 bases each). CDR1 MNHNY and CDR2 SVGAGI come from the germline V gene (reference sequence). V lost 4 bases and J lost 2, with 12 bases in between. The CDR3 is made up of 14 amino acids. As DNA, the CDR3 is TGTGCCAGCAGTTCCCCAGGGGGGGCCTACGAGCAGTACTTC. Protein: CASSSPGGAYEQYF.

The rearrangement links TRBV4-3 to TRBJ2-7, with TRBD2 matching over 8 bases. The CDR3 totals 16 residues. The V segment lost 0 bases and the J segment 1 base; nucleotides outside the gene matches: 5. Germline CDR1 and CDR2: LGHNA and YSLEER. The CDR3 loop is CASSQDWASGSYEQYF. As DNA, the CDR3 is TGCGCCAGCAGCCAAGATTGGGCTAGCGGGTCCTACGAGCAGTACTTC.

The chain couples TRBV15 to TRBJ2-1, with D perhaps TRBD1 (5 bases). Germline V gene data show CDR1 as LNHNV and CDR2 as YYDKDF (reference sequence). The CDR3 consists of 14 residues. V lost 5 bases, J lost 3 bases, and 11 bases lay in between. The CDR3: CATSLGTGYNEQFF. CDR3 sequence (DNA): TGTGCCACCAGCCTGGGTACAGGCTACAATGAGCAGTTCTTC.

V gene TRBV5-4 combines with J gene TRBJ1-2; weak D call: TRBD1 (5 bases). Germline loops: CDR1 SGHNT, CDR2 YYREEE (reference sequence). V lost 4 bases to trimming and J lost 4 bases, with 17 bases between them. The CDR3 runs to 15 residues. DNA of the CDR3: TGTGCCAGCAGCCGAGACTACGACAGCCTCTATGGCTACACCTTC. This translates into CASSRDYDSLYGYTF.